This is a list of T cell receptor beta chains from one sample in a study of T cell responses to AZD1222 COVID-19 vaccine. Generated by immunoSEQ multiplex PCR, the TCRdb table keeps only in-frame clones and is missing some. In the table there are over 95,000 clones, roughly 90% of which are singletons. The source material was peripheral blood, sampled 28 days after the second AZD1222 dose. These receptors all come from an adult who received the AZD1222 COVID-19 vaccine. The CDR3 runs from the conserved cysteine through the conserved F or W. A D gene is named only where the DNA matches it firmly. Clone size is not always given. Where it is, it says once, few, many or a class for expanded clones.

clone_size,d_call,v_call,j_call,cdr3_nt,cdr3_aa
NA,NA,TRBV30,TRBJ1-1,TGTGCCTGGAGTCCCCTGTCGATGGGAGCTTTCTTT,CAWSPLSMGAFF
NA,NA,TRBV10-1,TRBJ2-1,TGCGCCAGCAGTGAAGGGGCAGGGGTCGATGAGCAGTTCTTC,CASSEGAGVDEQFF
NA,TRBD1,TRBV29-1,TRBJ2-7,TGCAGCGCCTACGGGGGACAGGGGTACGAGCAGTACTTC,CSAYGGQGYEQYF
NA,NA,TRBV4-1,TRBJ1-1,TGCGCCAGCAGCCAGGGACCTAGGAACACTGAAGCTTTCTTT,CASSQGPRNTEAFF
few,NA,TRBV7-3,TRBJ1-5,TGTGCCAGCAGCTTACCTGGTCAGCCCCAGCATTTT,CASSLPGQPQHF
NA,TRBD1,TRBV6-6,TRBJ1-1,TGTGCCAGCAGTGACAGGGGATCTACTGAAGCTTTCTTT,CASSDRGSTEAFF
NA,NA,TRBV11-3,TRBJ2-1,TGTGCCAGCAGCTTTGGGGGCGGCTCCTACAATGAGCAGTTCTTC,CASSFGGGSYNEQFF
once,NA,TRBV19,TRBJ1-2,TGTGCCAGTAGGAGGGACGGTACTAACTATGGCTACACCTTC,CASRRDGTNYGYTF
NA,NA,TRBV5-1,TRBJ1-3,TGCGCCAGCAGCTTGGAGGCGGACTACTCTGGAAACACCATATATTTT,CASSLEADYSGNTIYF
NA,TRBD1,TRBV4-1,TRBJ1-1,TGCGCCAGCAGCCCGGGACAGGGAATCACTGAAGCTTTCTTT,CASSPGQGITEAFF
NA,NA,TRBV25-1,TRBJ1-1,TGTGCCAGCCGTGAGGGATACACTGAAGCTTTCTTT,CASREGYTEAFF
once,TRBD2,TRBV4-1,TRBJ2-7,TGCGCCAGCAGCCAAGTGAGAGCGGGAGCATCCGAGCAGTACTTC,CASSQVRAGASEQYF
NA,NA,TRBV7-3,TRBJ1-1,TGTGCCAGCAGCCTCGATCGAGTGCGGAACACTGAAGCTTTCTTT,CASSLDRVRNTEAFF
NA,TRBD1,TRBV4-1,TRBJ1-2,TGCGCCAGCAGCTCCTTGGGACAGGGGCCCTTAAGTGGCTACACCTTC,CASSSLGQGPLSGYTF
few,TRBD1,TRBV9,TRBJ1-6,TGTGCCAGCAGAGGGACAGGCCTTAATTCACCCCTCCACTTT,CASRGTGLNSPLHF
few,TRBD1,TRBV2,TRBJ1-2,TGTGCCAGCAAAATCTTACAGGGGCAAGGCTACACCTTC,CASKILQGQGYTF
NA,NA,TRBV9,TRBJ1-5,TGTGCCAGCAGCCGCACCCCGTATAGCAATCAGCCCCAGCATTTT,CASSRTPYSNQPQHF
NA,TRBD2,TRBV6-4,TRBJ2-1,TGTGCCAGCAGTGCCGGGACTAGCGCAAATGAGCAGTTCTTC,CASSAGTSANEQFF
NA,NA,TRBV28,TRBJ1-4,TGTGCCAGCAGTTTAGTCGGCGTCAGGAGCATTGAAAAACTGTTTTTT,CASSLVGVRSIEKLFF
NA,NA,TRBV11-3,TRBJ2-3,TGTGCCAGCAGCTTAGGGGGGGAACTAGCAGCCATCCGGGTGGATACGCAGTATTTT,CASSLGGELAAIRVDTQYF